Listed here are 17 T cell receptor beta chains from one sample, sequenced in a study of a mutant IDH1 vaccine in newly diagnosed glioma. Time point: baseline, week 1 (first vaccination visit). Treatment reported: pre-vaccination baseline after standard-of-care therapy. Clones were read by immunoSEQ multiplex PCR, and TCRdb kept only the in-frame ones, dropping some. The table lists about 67,000 clones, 83% of them singletons. This specimen was peripheral blood mononuclear cells (PBMCs), taken from a glioma patient treated with radiotherapy, temozolomide or both. Receptor source: a woman younger than 35 with glioma. Some clones in this sample may be carry-over from other donors' samples.

The chain has TRBV29-1 and TRBJ2-7; D is uncertain. The CDR3 spans 11 residues. Germline assignment: CDR1 SQVTM and CDR2 ANQGSEA. With 1 base removed from V and 2 bases from J, the gap between germline ends came to 3 bases. CDR3 nucleotide sequence: TGCAGCGTTGAAGGACCCTACGAGCAGTACTTC. The encoded protein is CSVEGPYEQYF.

V and J are TRBV5-1 and TRBJ2-1; possibly TRBD2 for D (6 bases). With 0 bases removed from V and 6 bases from J, the gap between germline ends came to 10 bases. CDR3 length: 14 residues. CDR1 SGHRS and CDR2 YFSETQ come from the germline V gene. The CDR3: CASSLERGGNEQFF. Written as DNA, the CDR3 is TGCGCCAGCAGCTTGGAACGGGGAGGCAATGAGCAGTTCTTC.

The gene calls are TRBV5-1 and TRBJ2-3; 9 positions match TRBD2. Losses at the gene ends were 4 bases for V and 8 bases for J; bases not matched to a gene: 11. Germline V CDR1 and CDR2: SGHRS, YFSETQ. CDR3 length: 15 residues. CDR3 coding DNA: TGCGCCAGCAGCGGTCGAGCGGGGGGTAGTGGTACGCAGTATTTT. Its protein product is CASSGRAGGSGTQYF.

The genes are TRBV18 and TRBJ1-1; D not resolved. The CDR3 contains 14 residues. Germline V gene sequence: CDR1 KGHSH, CDR2 LQKENI. V gave up 3 bases and J gave up 0 bases, with 8 bases separating them. The chain's CDR3 is CASSPLAVNTEAFF. DNA for the CDR3: TGTGCCAGCTCACCTCTCGCGGTGAACACTGAAGCTTTCTTT.

The chain links TRBV30 to TRBJ1-2, with 8 positions matching TRBD1. This CDR3 is built from 14 residues. Trimming took 7 bases from V and 0 from J; bases not matched to a gene: 7. Germline CDR1 is GTSNPN and CDR2 is SVGIG (reference sequence). CDR3 residues: CASRQGTANYGYTF. DNA for the CDR3: TGTGCCTCTCGACAGGGGACCGCTAACTATGGCTACACCTTC.

CDR3 sequence (DNA): TGTGCCAGCAGCTTAGTGCGAAGCGGGCCTTCCTACAATGAGCAGTTCTTC. It specifies CASSLVRSGPSYNEQFF. The chain combines TRBV11-2 with TRBJ2-1; perhaps TRBD2 as D (6 bases). CDR3 length: 17 amino acids. The V gene's germline CDR1 is SGHAT and CDR2 FQNNGV. V dropped 1 base and J dropped 1 base, with 14 bases sitting between them. The full variable domain, in which reference TRBV11-2 and TRBJ2-1 provide the parts outside the CDR3, is EAGVAQSPRYKIIEKRQSVAFWCNPISGHATLYWYQQILGQGPKLLIQFQNNGVVDDSQLPKDRFSAERLKGVDSTLKIQPAKLEDSAVYLCASSLVRSGPSYNEQFFGPGTRLTVL.

V is TRBV27 and J is TRBJ2-2; D not resolved. Germline CDR1 is MNHEY and CDR2 is SMNVEV (reference sequence). The CDR3 is made up of 15 amino acids. Trimming pared 7 bases from V and 4 bases from J, leaving 16 bases between. CDR3 amino acids: CASTAQAWGTGELFF. In nucleotides, the CDR3 is TGTGCCAGCACCGCGCAAGCCTGGGGCACCGGGGAGCTGTTTTTT.

The V gene is TRBV21-1, the J gene TRBJ2-7; the D call of TRBD1 is as the table states it, not checked on the DNA. TRBV21-1 is flagged as a pseudogene. The CDR3 contains 14 residues. The CDR3 region has the DNA TGTGCCAGCACCCTGGACAGGCCAAGGCGCGAGCAGTACTTC. This gives the protein CASTLDRPRREQYF.

The chain carries TRBV30 and TRBJ2-1; 14 bases are shared with TRBD2. V was pared by 6 bases and J by 7 bases, with 8 bases of the junction left unmatched. This CDR3 region has 15 residues. Germline V lookup: CDR1 GTSNPN, CDR2 SVGIG (reference sequence). The CDR3 reads CACRLAGGILNEQFF. The DNA of the CDR3 is TGTGCCTGTCGACTAGCGGGAGGGATTTTGAATGAGCAGTTCTTC.

This clone appeared a few times. CDR3 in amino acids: CASSAGYEQYF. In nucleotides, the CDR3 is TGTGCCAGCAGTGCAGGGTACGAGCAGTACTTC. The V and J genes are TRBV6-6 and TRBJ2-7; tentatively, D is TRBD1 (5 bases). Trimming stripped 5 bases from V and 4 bases from J, with 6 bases between. Per the germline V gene, CDR1 is MNHNY and CDR2 is SVGAGI (reference sequence). This CDR3 contains 11 residues.

The chain couples TRBV9 to TRBJ1-2; 7 nucleotides agree with TRBD1. Germline V lookup: CDR1 SGDLS, CDR2 YYNGEE. J gave up 3 bases and V 5 bases, and 4 bases lay outside the gene matches. This CDR3 contains 13 residues. The chain's CDR3 is CASSRDSDYGYTF. Written as DNA, the CDR3 is TGTGCCAGCAGTCGGGACAGTGACTATGGCTACACCTTC.

The rearrangement links TRBV7-6 to TRBJ2-1; D may be TRBD1 or TRBD2 (5 bases each). This CDR3 is built from 15 residues. In germline, CDR1 is SGHVS, CDR2 FNYEAQ. Trimming cost V 2 bases and J 4 bases, with 12 bases left between them. The CDR3: CASSLKARGYNEQFF. Here the CDR3 DNA reads TGTGCCAGCAGCTTAAAGGCGAGGGGATACAATGAGCAGTTCTTC. Using reference TRBV7-6 and TRBJ2-1 for the parts outside the CDR3, the full variable domain is GAGVSQSPRYKVTKRGQDVALRCDPISGHVSLYWYRQALGQGPEFLTYFNYEAQQDKSGLPNDRFSAERPEGSISTLTIQRTEQRDSAMYRCASSLKARGYNEQFFGPGTRLTVL.

This chain uses TRBV27 with TRBJ2-7, with D unresolved. Germline CDR1 is MNHEY and CDR2 is SMNVEV (reference sequence). The CDR3 sequence is 12 residues long. The germline V and J ends were trimmed by 5 bases and 4 bases, with 9 bases remaining between them. The CDR3 sequence: CASSRSRYEQYF. CDR3 coding DNA: TGTGCCAGCAGTCGTAGCCGGTACGAGCAGTACTTC.

The rearrangement links TRBV5-6 to TRBJ2-1; D possibly corresponds to TRBD1 (5 bases). CDR3 length equals 15 residues. The germline gives CDR1 SGHDT, CDR2 YYEEEE. Deletions cut 0 bases from V and 5 bases from J, with 12 bases between. The CDR3 sequence is CASSLVGVGNNEQFF. The CDR3 region has the DNA TGTGCCAGCAGCTTGGTAGGGGTGGGCAACAATGAGCAGTTCTTC.

The chain employs TRBV5-6 and TRBJ2-3; perhaps D is TRBD1 or TRBD2 (5 bases each). V gave up 1 base and J gave up 2 bases, with 11 bases separating them. Germline V lookup: CDR1 SGHDT, CDR2 YYEEEE. The CDR3 length is 15 residues. The CDR3 coding sequence is TGTGCCAGCAGCTTGCCCGGGGCTTTCACAGATACGCAGTATTTT. This translates into CASSLPGAFTDTQYF.

This chain links TRBV27 with TRBJ2-7; the D is unclear. V was clipped by 2 bases and J by 5 bases, with 10 bases between them. Germline values: CDR1 MNHEY, CDR2 SMNVEV (reference sequence). The CDR3 is 13 residues long. CDR3 residues: CASSLSRLHEQYF. The CDR3 bases are TGTGCCAGCAGTTTAAGCAGGCTCCACGAGCAGTACTTC.

The chain has TRBV19 and TRBJ1-1; D may be TRBD1 (5 bases). The germline gives CDR1 LNHDA, CDR2 SQIVND (reference sequence). The V gene lost 3 bases and the J gene lost 7 bases, with 12 bases spanning the gap. The CDR3 extends over 13 amino acids. CDR3 in amino acids: CASSISAGGEAFF. The CDR3 nucleotides read TGTGCCAGTAGTATTTCAGCGGGGGGTGAAGCTTTCTTT.